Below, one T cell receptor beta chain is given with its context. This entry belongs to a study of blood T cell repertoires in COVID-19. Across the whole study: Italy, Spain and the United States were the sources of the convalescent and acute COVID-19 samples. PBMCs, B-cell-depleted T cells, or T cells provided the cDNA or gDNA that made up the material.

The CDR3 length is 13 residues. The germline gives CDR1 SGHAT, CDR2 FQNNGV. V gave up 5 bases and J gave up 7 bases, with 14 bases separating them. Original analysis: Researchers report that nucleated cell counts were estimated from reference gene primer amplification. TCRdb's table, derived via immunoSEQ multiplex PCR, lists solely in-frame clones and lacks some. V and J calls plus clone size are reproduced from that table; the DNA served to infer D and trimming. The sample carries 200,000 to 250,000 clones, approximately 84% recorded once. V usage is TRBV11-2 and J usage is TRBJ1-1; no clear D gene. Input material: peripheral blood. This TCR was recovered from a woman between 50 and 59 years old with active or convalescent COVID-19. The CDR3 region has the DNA TGTGCCAGCAGCACTAGGGTTTTGGTTGAAGCTTTCTTT. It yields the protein CASSTRVLVEAFF.